This T cell receptor beta chain was sequenced during a study of response to subunit inactivated influenza vaccine. Trimming took 3 bases from V and 8 from J; bases not matched to a gene: 6. The CDR3 extends over 15 amino acids. Germline values: CDR1 KGHSH, CDR2 LQKENI. In this sample, this clonotype turned up a few times. Its antigen is not identified. From the RT-PCR reads, TCRdb called clonotypes with MiXCR, one entry per CDR3 protein. The data contain 630,000 or so distinct CDR3 sequences, around 16% of them seen just once; the ten biggest clones take up 9.5% to 13%. Study observations and caveats: A suggestion made by the authors is that each seasonal influenza vaccination recruits few new T cells.

This chain uses TRBV18 with TRBJ1-4; 10 nucleotides line up with TRBD1. The source was PBMCs from blood, collected less than 13 days after vaccination. The origin of this receptor is a man in his forties or fifties who received an inactivated influenza vaccine. The CDR3 here is CASSPSGTGVEKLFF. The CDR3 DNA is TGTGCCAGCTCACCGTCCGGGACAGGGGTGGAAAAACTGTTTTTT.